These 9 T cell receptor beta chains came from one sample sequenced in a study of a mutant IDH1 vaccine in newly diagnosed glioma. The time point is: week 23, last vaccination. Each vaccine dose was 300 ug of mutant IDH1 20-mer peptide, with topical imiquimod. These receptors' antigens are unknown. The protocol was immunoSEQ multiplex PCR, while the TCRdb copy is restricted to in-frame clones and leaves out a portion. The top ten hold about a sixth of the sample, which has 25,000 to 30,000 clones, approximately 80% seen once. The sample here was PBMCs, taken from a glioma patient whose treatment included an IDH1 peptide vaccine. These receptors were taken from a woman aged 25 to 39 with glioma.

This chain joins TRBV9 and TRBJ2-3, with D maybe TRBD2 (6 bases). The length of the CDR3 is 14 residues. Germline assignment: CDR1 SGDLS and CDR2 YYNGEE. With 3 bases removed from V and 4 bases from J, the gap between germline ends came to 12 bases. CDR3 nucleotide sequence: TGTGCCAGCAGCGCCCATAGCGGCCCAGATACGCAGTATTTT. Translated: CASSAHSGPDTQYF.

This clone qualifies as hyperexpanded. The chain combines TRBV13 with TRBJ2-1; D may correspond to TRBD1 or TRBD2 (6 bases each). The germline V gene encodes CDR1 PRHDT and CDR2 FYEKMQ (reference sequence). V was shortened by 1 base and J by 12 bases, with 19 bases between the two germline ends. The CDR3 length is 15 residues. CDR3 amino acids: CASSLVGGLGNGQFF. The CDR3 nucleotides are TGTGCCAGCAGCTTAGTTGGGGGGCTGGGCAACGGGCAGTTCTTC.

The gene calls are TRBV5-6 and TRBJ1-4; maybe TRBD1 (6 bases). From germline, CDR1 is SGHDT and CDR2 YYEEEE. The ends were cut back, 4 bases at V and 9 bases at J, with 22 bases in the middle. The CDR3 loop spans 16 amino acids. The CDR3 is CASSARQVPSRKKLFF. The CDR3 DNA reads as TGTGCCAGCAGCGCACGACAGGTCCCGAGTAGAAAAAAACTGTTTTTT.

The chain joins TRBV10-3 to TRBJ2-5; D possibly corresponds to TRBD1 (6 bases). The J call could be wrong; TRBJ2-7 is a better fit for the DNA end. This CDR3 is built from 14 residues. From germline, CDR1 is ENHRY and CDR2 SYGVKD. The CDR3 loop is CAISPGTIHYEQYF. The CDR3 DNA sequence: TGTGCCATCAGCCCCGGGACAATTCACTACGAGCAGTACTTC.

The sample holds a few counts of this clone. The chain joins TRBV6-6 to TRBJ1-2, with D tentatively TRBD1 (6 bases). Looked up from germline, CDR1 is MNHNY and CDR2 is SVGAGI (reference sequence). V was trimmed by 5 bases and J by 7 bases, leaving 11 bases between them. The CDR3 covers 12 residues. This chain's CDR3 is CASSTGRGGYTF. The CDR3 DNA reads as TGTGCCAGCAGTACAGGGAGGGGTGGCTACACCTTC.

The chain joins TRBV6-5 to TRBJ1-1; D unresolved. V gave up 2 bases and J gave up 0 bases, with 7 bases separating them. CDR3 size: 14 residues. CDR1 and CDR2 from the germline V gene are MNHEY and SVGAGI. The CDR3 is CASSYALLNTEAFF. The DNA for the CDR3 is TGTGCCAGCAGTTACGCACTTCTGAACACTGAAGCTTTCTTT.

CDR3 region: CAWSHGQAGNTIYF. The CDR3 coding sequence is TGTGCCTGGAGTCATGGACAGGCCGGAAACACCATATATTTT. V and J are TRBV30 and TRBJ1-3, with 7 bases matching TRBD1. This CDR3 spans 14 amino acids. With V trimmed by 2 bases and J by 4 bases, 5 bases remained unmatched. Germline V gene data show CDR1 as GTSNPN and CDR2 as SVGIG (reference sequence).

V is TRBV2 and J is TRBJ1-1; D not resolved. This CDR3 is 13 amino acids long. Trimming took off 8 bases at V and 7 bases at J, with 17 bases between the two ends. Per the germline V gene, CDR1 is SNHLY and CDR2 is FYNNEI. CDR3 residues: CASRLGVQIEAFF. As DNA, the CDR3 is TGTGCCAGCCGGCTGGGCGTACAGATTGAAGCTTTCTTT. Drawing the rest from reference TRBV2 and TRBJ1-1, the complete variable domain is EPEVTQTPSHQVTQMGQEVILRCVPISNHLYFYWYRQILGQKVEFLVSFYNNEISEKSEIFDDQFSVERPDGSNFTLKIRSTKLEDSAMYFCASRLGVQIEAFFGQGTRLTVV.

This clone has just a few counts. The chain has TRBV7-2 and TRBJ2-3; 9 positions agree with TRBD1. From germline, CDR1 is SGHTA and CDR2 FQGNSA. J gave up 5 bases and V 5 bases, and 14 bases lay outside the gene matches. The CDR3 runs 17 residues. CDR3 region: CASSGRDRAPRGDTQYF. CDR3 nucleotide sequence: TGTGCCAGCAGCGGCCGGGACAGGGCCCCCCGGGGAGATACGCAGTATTTT.